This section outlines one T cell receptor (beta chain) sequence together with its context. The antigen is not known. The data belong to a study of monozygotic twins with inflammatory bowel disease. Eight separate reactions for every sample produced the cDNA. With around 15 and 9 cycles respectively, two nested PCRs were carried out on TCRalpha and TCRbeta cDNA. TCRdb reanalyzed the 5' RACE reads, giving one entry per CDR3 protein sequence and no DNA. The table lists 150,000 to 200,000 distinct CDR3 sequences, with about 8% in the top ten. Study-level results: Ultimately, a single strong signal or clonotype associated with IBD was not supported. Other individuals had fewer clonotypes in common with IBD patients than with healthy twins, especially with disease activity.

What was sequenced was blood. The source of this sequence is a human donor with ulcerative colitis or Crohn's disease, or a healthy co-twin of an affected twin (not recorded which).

The CDR3 loop is CASSDRVTSGNNEQFF. The chain uses TRBV9 and TRBJ2-1; TCRdb's D gene call, TRBD2, goes unchecked for lack of DNA. Germline CDR1 reads SGDLS; CDR2 reads YYNGEE. The CDR3 is made up of 16 amino acids.